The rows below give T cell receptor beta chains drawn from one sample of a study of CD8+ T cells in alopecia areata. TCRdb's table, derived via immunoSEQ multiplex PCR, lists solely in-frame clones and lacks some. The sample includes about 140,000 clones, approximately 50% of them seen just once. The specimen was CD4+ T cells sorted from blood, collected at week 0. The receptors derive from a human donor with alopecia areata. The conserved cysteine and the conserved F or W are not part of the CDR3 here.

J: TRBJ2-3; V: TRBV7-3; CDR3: ASSLDDADTQY
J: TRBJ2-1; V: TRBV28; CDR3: ASRAQGLRNNEQF
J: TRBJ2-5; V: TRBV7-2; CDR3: ASTDLARETQY
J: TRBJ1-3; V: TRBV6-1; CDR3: ASKGTLGSGNTIY
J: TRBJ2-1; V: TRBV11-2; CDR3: ASSLISINEQF
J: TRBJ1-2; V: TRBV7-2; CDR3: ASSAIRAGSGYT
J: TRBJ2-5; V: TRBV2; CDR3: ASNRDRHQETQY
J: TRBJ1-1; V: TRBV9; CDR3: ASSVAKGGNTEAF
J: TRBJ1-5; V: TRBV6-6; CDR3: ASSETGVQPQH
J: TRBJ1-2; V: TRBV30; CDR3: ASRQGAGYT
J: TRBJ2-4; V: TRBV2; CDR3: ASSELLAGTLAKNIQY
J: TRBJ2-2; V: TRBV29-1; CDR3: SASGTGSGELF
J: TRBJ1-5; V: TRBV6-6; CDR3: ASSYSPTVQPQH
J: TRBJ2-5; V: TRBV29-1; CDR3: SVEMVETQY
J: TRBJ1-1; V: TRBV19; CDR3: ASSIGGGNTEAF
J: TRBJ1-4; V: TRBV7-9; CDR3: ASSFRSEKLF
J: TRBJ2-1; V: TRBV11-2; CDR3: ASSLGKGVSSYNEQF
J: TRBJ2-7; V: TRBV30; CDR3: AWSVVGRQY
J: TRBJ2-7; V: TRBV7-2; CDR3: ASSDRRGLAGGPRHEQY
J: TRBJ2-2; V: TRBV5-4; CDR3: ASSLDSYTGELF
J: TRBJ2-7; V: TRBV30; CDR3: AWSRRAAEQY
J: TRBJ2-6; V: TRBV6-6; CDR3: ASSPRNSGANVLT